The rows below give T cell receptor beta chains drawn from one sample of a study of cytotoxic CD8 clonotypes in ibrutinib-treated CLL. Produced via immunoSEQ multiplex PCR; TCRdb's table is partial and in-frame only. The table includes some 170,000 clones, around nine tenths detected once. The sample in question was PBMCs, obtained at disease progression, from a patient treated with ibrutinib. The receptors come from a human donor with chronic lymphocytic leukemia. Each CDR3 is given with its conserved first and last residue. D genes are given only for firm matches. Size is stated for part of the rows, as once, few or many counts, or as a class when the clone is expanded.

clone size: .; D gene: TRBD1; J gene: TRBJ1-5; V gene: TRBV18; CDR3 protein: CASSPTGTGDNQPQHF; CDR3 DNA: TGTGCCAGCTCACCAACCGGGACAGGGGACAATCAGCCCCAGCATTTT
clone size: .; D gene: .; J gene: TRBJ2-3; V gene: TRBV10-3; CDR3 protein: CAISERDTQYF; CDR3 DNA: TGTGCCATCAGTGAGCGAGATACGCAGTATTTT
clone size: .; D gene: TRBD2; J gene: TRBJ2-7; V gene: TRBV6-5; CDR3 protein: CASSYLAGGRGYEQYF; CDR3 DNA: TGTGCCAGCAGTTACCTAGCGGGAGGCCGGGGATACGAGCAGTACTTC
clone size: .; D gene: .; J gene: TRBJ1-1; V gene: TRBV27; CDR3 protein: CASSWSRNTEAFF; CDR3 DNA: TGTGCCAGCAGTTGGTCAAGGAACACTGAAGCTTTCTTT
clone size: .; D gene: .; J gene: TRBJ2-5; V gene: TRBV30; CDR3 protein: CACSPGGAFGEETQYF; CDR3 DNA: TGTGCCTGCTCCCCAGGGGGGGCTTTTGGTGAGGAGACCCAGTACTTC
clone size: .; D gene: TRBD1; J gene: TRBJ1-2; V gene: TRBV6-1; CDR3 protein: CASSAQGVWSRGYTF; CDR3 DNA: TGTGCCAGCAGCGCCCAGGGGGTTTGGTCTCGTGGCTACACCTTC
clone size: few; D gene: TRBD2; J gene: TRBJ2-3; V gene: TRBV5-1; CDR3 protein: CASSLRAGGPSGDTQYF; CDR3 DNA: TGCGCCAGCAGCTTGCGGGCGGGAGGGCCCTCGGGAGATACGCAGTATTTT
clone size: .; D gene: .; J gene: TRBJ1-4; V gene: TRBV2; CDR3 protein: CASSRQAGGEKLFF; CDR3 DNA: TGTGCCAGCAGTCGACAGGCGGGAGGTGAAAAACTGTTTTTT
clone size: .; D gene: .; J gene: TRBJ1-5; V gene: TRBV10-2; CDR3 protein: CASSEASQGNQPQHF; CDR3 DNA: TGCGCCAGCAGTGAGGCCTCCCAGGGCAATCAGCCCCAGCATTTT
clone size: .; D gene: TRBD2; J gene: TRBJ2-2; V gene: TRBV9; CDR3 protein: CASSVESLAGEAGELFF; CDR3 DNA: TGTGCCAGCAGCGTAGAATCGCTAGCGGGAGAAGCCGGGGAGCTGTTTTTT
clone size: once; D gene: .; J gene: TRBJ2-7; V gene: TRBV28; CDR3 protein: CASSPLFEQYF; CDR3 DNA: TGTGCCAGCAGCCCCCTGTTCGAGCAGTACTTC
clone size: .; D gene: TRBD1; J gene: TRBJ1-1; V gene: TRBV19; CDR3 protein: CASSIGQGGEGESEAFF; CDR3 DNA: TGTGCCAGTAGTATAGGGCAGGGGGGCGAAGGTGAATCTGAAGCTTTCTTT
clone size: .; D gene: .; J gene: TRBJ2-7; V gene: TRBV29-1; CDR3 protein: CSAEGDNEQYF; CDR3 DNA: TGCAGCGCGGAAGGGGATAACGAGCAGTACTTC
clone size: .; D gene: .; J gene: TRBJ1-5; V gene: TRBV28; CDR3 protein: CASSLEWRNQPQHF; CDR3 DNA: TGTGCCAGCAGTTTAGAGTGGAGAAATCAGCCCCAGCATTTT
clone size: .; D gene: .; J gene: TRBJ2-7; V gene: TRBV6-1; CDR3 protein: CASSELYEQYF; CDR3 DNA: TGTGCCAGCAGTGAACTCTACGAGCAGTACTTC
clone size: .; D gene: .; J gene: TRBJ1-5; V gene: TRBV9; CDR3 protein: CASTPGRGDQPQHF; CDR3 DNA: TGTGCCAGCACCCCCGGTCGGGGGGATCAGCCCCAGCATTTT
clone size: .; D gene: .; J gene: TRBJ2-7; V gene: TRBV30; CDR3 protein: CAWSLGPVYEQYF; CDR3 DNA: TGTGCCTGGTCGCTGGGTCCTGTCTACGAGCAGTACTTC
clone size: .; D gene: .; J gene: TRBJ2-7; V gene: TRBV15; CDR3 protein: CATSRGQTAEQYF; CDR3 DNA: TGTGCCACCAGCAGAGGTCAGACTGCCGAGCAGTACTTC
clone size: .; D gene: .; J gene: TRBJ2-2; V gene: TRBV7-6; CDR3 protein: CASSAESRLPNTGELFF; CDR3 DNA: TGTGCCAGCAGCGCCGAATCTCGACTGCCAAACACCGGGGAGCTGTTTTTT
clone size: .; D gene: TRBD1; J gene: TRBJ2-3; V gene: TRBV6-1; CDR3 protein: CASSADRGDTQYF; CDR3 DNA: TGTGCCAGCAGTGCCGACAGGGGCGATACGCAGTATTTT
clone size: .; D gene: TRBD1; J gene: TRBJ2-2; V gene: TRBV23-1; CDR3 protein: CASSQSIGTVNTGELFF; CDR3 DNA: TGCGCCAGCAGTCAATCCATTGGGACAGTGAACACCGGGGAGCTGTTTTTT
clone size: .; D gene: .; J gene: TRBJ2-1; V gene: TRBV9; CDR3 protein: CASSVATYNEQFF; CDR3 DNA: TGTGCCAGCAGCGTAGCTACCTACAATGAGCAGTTCTTC
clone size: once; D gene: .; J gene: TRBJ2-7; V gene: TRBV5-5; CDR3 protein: CASSPPVPYEQYF; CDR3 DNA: TGTGCCAGCAGTCCGCCAGTGCCCTACGAGCAGTACTTC
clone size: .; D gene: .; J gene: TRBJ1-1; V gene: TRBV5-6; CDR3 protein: CASSLAGWRGTEAFF; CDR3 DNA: TGTGCCAGCAGCTTGGCCGGGTGGCGGGGCACTGAAGCTTTCTTT
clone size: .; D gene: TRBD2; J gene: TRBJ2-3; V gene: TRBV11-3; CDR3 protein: CASSLSGTSTDTQYF; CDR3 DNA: TGTGCCAGCAGCCTTAGCGGGACTAGCACAGATACGCAGTATTTT
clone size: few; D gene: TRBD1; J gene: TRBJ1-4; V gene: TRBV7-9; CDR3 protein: CASSPGQGREKLFF; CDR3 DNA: TGTGCCAGCAGCCCGGGACAGGGGAGGGAAAAACTGTTTTTT
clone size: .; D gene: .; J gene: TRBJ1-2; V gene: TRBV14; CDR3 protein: CASSQVISGGGYTF; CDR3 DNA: TGTGCCAGCAGCCAAGTCATCTCTGGGGGTGGCTACACCTTC
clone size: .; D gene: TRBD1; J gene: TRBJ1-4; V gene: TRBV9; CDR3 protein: CASSVDGGTDEKLFF; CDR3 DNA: TGTGCCAGCAGCGTAGACGGGGGGACAGATGAAAAACTGTTTTTT
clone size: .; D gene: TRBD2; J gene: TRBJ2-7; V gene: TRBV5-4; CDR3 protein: CASSPGGLAGVAEQYF; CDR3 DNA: TGTGCCAGCAGCCCGGGGGGACTAGCGGGAGTGGCCGAGCAGTACTTC
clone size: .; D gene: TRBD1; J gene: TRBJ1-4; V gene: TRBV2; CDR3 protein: CASSDRGQGTEKLFF; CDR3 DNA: TGTGCCAGCAGTGATCGGGGACAGGGGACTGAAAAACTGTTTTTT
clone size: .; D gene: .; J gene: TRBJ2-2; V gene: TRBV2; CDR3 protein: CASSERAGSSGF; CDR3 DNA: TGTGCCAGCAGTGAAAGGGCCGGGAGCTCGGGATTT
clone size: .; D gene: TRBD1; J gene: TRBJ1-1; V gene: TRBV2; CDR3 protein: CASSEGRGRTEAFF; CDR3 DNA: TGTGCCAGCAGTGAAGGTAGGGGGCGAACTGAAGCTTTCTTT
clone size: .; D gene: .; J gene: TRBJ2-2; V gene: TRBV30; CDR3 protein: CAWSVGQGNTGELFF; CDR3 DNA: TGTGCCTGGAGTGTAGGTCAGGGGAACACCGGGGAGCTGTTTTTT
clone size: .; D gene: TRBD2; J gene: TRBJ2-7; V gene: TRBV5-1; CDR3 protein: CASSLATSGPEQYF; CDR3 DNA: TGCGCCAGCAGCTTGGCGACTAGCGGACCTGAGCAGTACTTC
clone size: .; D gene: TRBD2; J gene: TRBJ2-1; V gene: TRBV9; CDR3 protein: CASSGPSGRYNEQFF; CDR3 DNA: TGTGCCAGCAGCGGGCCTAGCGGGAGGTACAATGAGCAGTTCTTC
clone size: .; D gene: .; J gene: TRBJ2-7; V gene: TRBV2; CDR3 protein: CASSDGSAYEQYF; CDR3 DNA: TGTGCCAGCAGTGATGGATCCGCCTACGAGCAGTACTTC
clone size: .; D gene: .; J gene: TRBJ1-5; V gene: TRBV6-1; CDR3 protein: CASSEAAGWHQPQHF; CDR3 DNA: TGTGCCAGCAGTGAAGCGGCAGGCTGGCATCAGCCCCAGCATTTT
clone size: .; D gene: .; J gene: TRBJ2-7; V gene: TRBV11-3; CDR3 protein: CASSSRPTYEQYF; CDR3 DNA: TGTGCCAGCAGCTCAAGACCTACCTACGAGCAGTACTTC
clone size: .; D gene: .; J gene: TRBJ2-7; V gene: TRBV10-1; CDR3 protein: CASSKDTYEQYF; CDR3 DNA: TGCGCCAGCAGTAAGGATACCTACGAGCAGTACTTC
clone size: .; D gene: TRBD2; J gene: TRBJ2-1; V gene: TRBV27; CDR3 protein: CASSSPGTSESSYNEQFF; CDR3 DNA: TGTGCCAGCAGTTCACCCGGGACTAGCGAGAGCTCCTACAATGAGCAGTTCTTC